This T cell receptor beta chain was sequenced in a study of blood T cell repertoires in COVID-19. Study details: Both acute and convalescent COVID-19 samples were obtained from the United States, Italy and Spain.

Only in-frame clones appear in the TCRdb table, and some are missing; sequencing was by immunoSEQ multiplex PCR. Among around 280,000 clones listed, approximately 90% were seen once. Residents of about 25 US areas, aged about 18 to 95 years, made up the participants. Two negative PCRs, clearance, or symptom resolution had been documented for recovered Cohort 3 donors. CDR3 size: 11 residues. The germline gives CDR1 MRHNA, CDR2 SNTAGT. This TCR was sampled from a woman aged 40 to 49 who had recovered from COVID-19. The gene calls are TRBV6-4 and TRBJ2-1; TRBD2 is a possible D gene (5 bases). The sample taken for sequencing was PBMCs or T cells enriched from blood (not recorded which). CDR3 sequence reads: CKRTSYNEQFF. CDR3 coding DNA: TGTAAACGGACTTCTTACAATGAGCAGTTCTTC.